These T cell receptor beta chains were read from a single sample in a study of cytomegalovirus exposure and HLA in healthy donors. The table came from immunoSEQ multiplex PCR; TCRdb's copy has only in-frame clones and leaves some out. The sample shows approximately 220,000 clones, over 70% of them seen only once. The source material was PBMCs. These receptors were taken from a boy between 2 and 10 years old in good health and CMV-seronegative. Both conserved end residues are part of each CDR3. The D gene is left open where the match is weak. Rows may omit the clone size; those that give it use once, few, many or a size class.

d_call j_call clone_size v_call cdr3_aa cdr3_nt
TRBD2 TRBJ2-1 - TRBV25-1 CASSGPSGEQFF TGTGCCAGCAGTGGCCCTAGCGGTGAGCAGTTCTTC
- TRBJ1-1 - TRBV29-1 CSVGGGIDTEAFF TGCAGCGTTGGGGGGGGTATAGACACTGAAGCTTTCTTT
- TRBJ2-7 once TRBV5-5 CASSPHRDFPYEQYF TGTGCCAGCTCCCCCCACAGGGATTTTCCCTACGAGCAGTACTTC
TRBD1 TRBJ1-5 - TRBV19 CASSTGGHRNQPQHF TGTGCCAGTAGTACAGGGGGGCATCGCAATCAGCCCCAGCATTTT
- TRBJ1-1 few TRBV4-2 CASNRVGVQDEAFF TGTGCCAGTAACAGGGTCGGTGTCCAGGATGAAGCTTTCTTT
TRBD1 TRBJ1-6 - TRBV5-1 CASSISPDRGNSPLHF TGCGCCAGCAGCATATCACCGGACAGGGGTAATTCACCCCTCCACTTT
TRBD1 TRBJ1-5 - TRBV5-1 CASSPIPRDRGFYQPQHF TGCGCCAGCAGCCCCATTCCCCGGGACAGGGGGTTTTATCAGCCCCAGCATTTT
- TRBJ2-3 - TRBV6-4 CASSREGGGPGDTQYF TGTGCCAGCAGTCGAGAGGGGGGAGGGCCTGGAGATACGCAGTATTTT
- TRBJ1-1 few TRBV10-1 CASSESIGEAFF TGCGCCAGCAGTGAGTCGATCGGTGAAGCTTTCTTT
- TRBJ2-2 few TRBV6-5 CASKGQGRGELFF TGTGCCAGCAAGGGGCAGGGCAGAGGGGAGCTGTTTTTT
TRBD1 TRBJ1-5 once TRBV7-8 CASSLAIQGYQPQHF TGTGCCAGCAGCTTAGCCATACAGGGGTATCAGCCCCAGCATTTT
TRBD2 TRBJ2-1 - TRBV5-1 CAMGIAGGTYNEQFF TGCGCCATGGGAATAGCGGGGGGAACATACAATGAGCAGTTCTTC
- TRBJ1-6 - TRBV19 CASSIWLSGNGSSPLHF TGTGCCAGTAGTATTTGGCTATCAGGGAACGGTTCTTCACCCCTCCACTTT
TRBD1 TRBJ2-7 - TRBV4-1 CASSHPGQGAYEQYF TGCGCCAGCAGCCATCCGGGACAGGGGGCTTACGAGCAGTACTTC
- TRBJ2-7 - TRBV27 CASSQGTSGGSRSEQYF TGTGCCAGCAGCCAAGGGACGTCGGGGGGCTCGAGGAGCGAGCAGTACTTC
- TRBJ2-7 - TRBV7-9 CASSSKSGSYEQYF TGTGCCAGCAGCTCCAAGAGCGGGTCCTACGAGCAGTACTTC
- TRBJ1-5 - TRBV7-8 CASSLGRAQHF TGTGCCAGCAGCTTAGGGAGGGCCCAGCATTTT
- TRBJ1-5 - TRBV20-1 CSAGEPQHF TGCAGTGCCGGTGAGCCCCAGCATTTT
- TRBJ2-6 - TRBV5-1 CASSLNIFTSGANVLTF TGCGCCAGCAGCTTGAACATTTTCACCTCTGGGGCCAACGTCCTGACTTTC
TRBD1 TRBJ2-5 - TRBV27 CASSLARPGQEETQYF TGTGCCAGCAGTTTAGCCCGACCGGGACAGGAAGAGACCCAGTACTTC
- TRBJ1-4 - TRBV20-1 CSAAGLGKLFF TGCAGTGCTGCTGGACTGGGAAAACTGTTTTTT
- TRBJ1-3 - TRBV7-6 CASSPWGERAVGNTIYF TGTGCCAGCAGCCCGTGGGGGGAACGAGCCGTAGGAAACACCATATATTTT
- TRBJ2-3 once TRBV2 CASRGPPTDTQYF TGTGCCAGCAGGGGGCCGCCCACAGATACGCAGTATTTT
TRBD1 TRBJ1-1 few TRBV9 CASSVGTGGTEAFF TGTGCCAGCAGCGTAGGGACAGGGGGCACTGAAGCTTTCTTT
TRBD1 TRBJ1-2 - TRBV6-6 CASSPRTGGGYGYTF TGTGCCAGCAGCCCCAGGACAGGGGGAGGTTATGGCTACACCTTC
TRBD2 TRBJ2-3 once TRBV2 CASLRSGLGTDTQYF TGTGCCAGCTTACGATCGGGACTAGGAACAGATACGCAGTATTTT
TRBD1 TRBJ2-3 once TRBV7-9 CASRIRDSRVTDTQYF TGTGCCAGCAGGATACGGGACAGTAGAGTCACAGATACGCAGTATTTT
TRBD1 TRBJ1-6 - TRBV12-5 CASGAGQGTDSPLHF TGTGCTAGTGGTGCCGGACAGGGGACGGATTCACCCCTCCACTTT
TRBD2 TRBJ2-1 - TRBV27 CASTTSRGNFGEQFF TGTGCCAGCACCACCTCGCGGGGGAACTTCGGTGAGCAGTTCTTC
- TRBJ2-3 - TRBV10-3 CAITVQGREDTQYF TGTGCCATCACTGTTCAGGGGCGCGAGGATACGCAGTATTTT
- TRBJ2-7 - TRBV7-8 CASSPPLVAEQYF TGTGCCAGCAGCCCACCGCTAGTTGCCGAGCAGTACTTC
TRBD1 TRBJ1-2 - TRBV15 CATSPNRGLNYGYTF TGTGCCACCAGCCCTAACAGGGGTCTGAATTATGGCTACACCTTC
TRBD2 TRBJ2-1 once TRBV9 CASSGLSGGYNEQFF TGTGCCAGCAGCGGGTTGAGCGGGGGCTACAATGAGCAGTTCTTC
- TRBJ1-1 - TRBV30 CAWSLQTNTEAFF TGTGCCTGGAGCTTACAGACGAACACTGAAGCTTTCTTT
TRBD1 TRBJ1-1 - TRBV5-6 CASSRSGGTEAFF TGTGCCAGCAGCAGATCAGGGGGTACTGAAGCTTTCTTT
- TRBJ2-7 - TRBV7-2 CASSLVATEYEQYF TGTGCCAGCAGCTTAGTCGCAACAGAATACGAGCAGTACTTC
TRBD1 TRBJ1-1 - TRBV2 CASIRQGRTEAFF TGTGCCAGCATACGACAGGGACGAACTGAAGCTTTCTTT
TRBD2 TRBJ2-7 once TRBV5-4 CASSLPLAGGRDEQYF TGTGCCAGCAGCTTGCCCCTAGCGGGAGGGCGCGACGAGCAGTACTTC
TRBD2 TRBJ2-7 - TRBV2 CASTPGLAYSYEQYF TGTGCCAGCACCCCCGGACTAGCCTACTCCTACGAGCAGTACTTC
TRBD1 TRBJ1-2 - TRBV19 CASNAEDRGLYYTF TGTGCCAGTAATGCCGAAGACAGGGGGCTTTACTACACCTTC
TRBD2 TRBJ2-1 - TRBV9 CASSAWTSGGSSYNEQFF TGTGCCAGCAGCGCTTGGACTAGCGGGGGAAGCTCCTACAATGAGCAGTTCTTC
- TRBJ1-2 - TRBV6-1 CASSDERVGGYTF TGTGCCAGCAGTGACGAACGGGTAGGTGGCTACACCTTC
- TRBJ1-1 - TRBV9 CASSPLSGQGTEAFF TGTGCCAGCAGCCCTCTCTCAGGGCAGGGCACTGAAGCTTTCTTT
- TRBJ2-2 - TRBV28 CASSPIGVGELFF TGTGCCAGCAGCCCCATCGGGGTCGGGGAGCTGTTTTTT